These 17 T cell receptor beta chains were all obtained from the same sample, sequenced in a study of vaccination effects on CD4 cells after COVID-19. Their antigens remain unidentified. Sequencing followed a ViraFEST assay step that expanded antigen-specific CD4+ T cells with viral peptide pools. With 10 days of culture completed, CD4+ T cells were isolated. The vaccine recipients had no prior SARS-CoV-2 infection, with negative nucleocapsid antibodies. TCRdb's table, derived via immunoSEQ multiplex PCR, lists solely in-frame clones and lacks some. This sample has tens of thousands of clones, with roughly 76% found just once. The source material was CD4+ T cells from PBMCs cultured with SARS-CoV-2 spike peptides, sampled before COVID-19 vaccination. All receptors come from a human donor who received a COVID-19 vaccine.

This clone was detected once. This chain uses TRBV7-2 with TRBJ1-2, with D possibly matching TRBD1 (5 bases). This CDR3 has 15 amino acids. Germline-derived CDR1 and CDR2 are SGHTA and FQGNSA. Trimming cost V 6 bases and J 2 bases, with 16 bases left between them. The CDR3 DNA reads TGTGCCAGCAGTCACGACGACAGACCGAACTATGGCTACACCTTC. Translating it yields CASSHDDRPNYGYTF.

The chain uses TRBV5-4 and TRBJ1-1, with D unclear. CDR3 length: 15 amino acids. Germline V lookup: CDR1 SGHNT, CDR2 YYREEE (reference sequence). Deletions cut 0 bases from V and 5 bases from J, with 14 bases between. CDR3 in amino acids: CASSLEGPGLTEAFF. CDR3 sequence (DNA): TGTGCCAGCAGCTTGGAGGGCCCCGGTCTTACTGAAGCTTTCTTT.

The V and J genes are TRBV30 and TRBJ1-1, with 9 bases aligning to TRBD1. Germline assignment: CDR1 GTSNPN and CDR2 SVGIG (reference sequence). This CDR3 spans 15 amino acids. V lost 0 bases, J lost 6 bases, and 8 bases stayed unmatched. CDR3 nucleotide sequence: TGTGCCTGGAGTGTAGGAGGGACAGGGCGGGCTGAAGCTTTCTTT. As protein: CAWSVGGTGRAEAFF.

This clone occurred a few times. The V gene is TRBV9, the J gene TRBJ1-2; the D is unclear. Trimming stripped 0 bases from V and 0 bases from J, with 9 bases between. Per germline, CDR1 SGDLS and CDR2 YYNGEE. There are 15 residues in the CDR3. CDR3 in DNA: TGTGCCAGCAGCGTAGGCTCTCTAGCTAACTATGGCTACACCTTC. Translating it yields CASSVGSLANYGYTF.

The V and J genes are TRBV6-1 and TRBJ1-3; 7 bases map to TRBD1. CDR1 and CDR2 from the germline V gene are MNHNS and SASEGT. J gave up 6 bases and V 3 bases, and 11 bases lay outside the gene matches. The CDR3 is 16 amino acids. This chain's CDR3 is CASSEFGQETINTIYF. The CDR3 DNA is TGTGCCAGCAGTGAGTTTGGACAGGAGACGATAAACACCATATATTTT.

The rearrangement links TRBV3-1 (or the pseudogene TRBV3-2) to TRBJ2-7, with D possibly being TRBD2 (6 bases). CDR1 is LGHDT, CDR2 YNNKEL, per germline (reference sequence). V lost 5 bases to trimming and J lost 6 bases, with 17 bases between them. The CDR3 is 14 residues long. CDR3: CASSVRGRFPEQYF. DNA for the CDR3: TGTGCCAGCAGCGTGCGGGGACGGTTTCCCGAGCAGTACTTC.

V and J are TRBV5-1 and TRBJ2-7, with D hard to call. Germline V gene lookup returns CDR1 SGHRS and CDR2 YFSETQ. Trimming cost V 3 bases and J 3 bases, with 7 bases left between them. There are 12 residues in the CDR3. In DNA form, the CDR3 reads TGCGCCAGCAGCTCCGACCGCTACGAGCAGTACTTC. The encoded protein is CASSSDRYEQYF. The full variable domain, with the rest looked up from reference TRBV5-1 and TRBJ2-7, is KAGVTQTPRYLIKTRGQQVTLSCSPISGHRSVSWYQQTPGQGLQFLFEYFSETQRNKGNFPGRFSGRQFSNSRSEMNVSTLELGDSALYLCASSSDRYEQYFGPGTRLTVT.

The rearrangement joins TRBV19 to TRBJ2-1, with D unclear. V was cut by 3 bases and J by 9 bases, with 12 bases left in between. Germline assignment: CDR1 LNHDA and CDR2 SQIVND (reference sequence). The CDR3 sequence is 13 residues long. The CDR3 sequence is CASSMRGRVEQFF. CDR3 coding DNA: TGTGCCAGTAGTATGCGCGGAAGGGTTGAGCAGTTCTTC.

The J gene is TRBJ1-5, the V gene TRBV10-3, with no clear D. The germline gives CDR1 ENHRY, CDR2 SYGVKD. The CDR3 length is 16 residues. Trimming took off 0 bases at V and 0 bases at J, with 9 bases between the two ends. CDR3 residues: CAISESSGISNQPQHF. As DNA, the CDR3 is TGTGCCATCAGTGAGTCGTCGGGTATTAGCAATCAGCCCCAGCATTTT.

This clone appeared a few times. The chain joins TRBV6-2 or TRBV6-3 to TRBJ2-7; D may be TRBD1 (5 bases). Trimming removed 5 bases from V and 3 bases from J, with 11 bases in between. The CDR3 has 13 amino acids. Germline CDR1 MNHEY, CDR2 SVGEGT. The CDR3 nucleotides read TGTGCCAGCAGTAATGGACACCTCTACGAGCAGTACTTC. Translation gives CASSNGHLYEQYF.

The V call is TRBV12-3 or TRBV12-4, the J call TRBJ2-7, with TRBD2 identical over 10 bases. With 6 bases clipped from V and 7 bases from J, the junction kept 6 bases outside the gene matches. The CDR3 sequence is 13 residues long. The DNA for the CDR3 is TGTGCCAGCAGGGCGGGACTAGCGACTGAGCAGTACTTC. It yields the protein CASRAGLATEQYF.

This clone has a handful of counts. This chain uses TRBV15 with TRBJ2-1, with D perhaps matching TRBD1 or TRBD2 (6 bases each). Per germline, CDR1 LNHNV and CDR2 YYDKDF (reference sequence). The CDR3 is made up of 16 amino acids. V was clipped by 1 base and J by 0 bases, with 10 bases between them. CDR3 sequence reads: CATSRGGRGSYNEQFF. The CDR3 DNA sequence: TGTGCCACCAGCAGAGGGGGGCGGGGCTCCTACAATGAGCAGTTCTTC.

CDR3 residues: CASSNSGGAREQYF. The CDR3 bases are TGTGCCAGCAGCAATAGCGGGGGGGCCCGGGAGCAGTACTTC. The V gene is TRBV7-2, the J gene TRBJ2-7; 11 bases match TRBD2. CDR3 length: 14 amino acids. Germline V gives CDR1 SGHTA, CDR2 FQGNSA. After removal of 5 bases from V and 7 bases from J, the junction contained 7 bases not matched to a gene.

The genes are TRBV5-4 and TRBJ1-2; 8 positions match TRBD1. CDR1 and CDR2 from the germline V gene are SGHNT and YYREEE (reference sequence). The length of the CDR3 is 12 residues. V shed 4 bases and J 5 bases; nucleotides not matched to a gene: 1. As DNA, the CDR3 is TGTGCCAGCAGCGGACAGGGTTATGGCTACACCTTC. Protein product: CASSGQGYGYTF.

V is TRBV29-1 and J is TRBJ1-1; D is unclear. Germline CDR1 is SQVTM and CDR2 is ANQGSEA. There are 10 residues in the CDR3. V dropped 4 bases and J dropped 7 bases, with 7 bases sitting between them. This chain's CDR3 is CSVVTVEAFF. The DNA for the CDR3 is TGCAGCGTTGTAACAGTTGAAGCTTTCTTT.

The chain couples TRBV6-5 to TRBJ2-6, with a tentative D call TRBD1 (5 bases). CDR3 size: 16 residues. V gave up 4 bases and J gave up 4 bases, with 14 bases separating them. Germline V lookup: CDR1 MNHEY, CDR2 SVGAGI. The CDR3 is CASSSPQGPGANVLTF. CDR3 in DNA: TGTGCCAGCAGTTCCCCCCAGGGTCCCGGGGCCAACGTCCTGACTTTC.

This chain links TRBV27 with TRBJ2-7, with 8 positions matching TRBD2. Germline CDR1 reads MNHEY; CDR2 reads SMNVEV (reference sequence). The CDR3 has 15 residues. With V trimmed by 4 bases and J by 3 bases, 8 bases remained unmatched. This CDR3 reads CASSSPGLGNYEQYF. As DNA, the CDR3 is TGTGCCAGCAGTTCACCGGGACTAGGGAACTACGAGCAGTACTTC.